These 5 T cell receptor beta chains were all obtained from the same sample, sequenced in a study of T cell responses to AZD1222 COVID-19 vaccine. Data came from immunoSEQ multiplex PCR; TCRdb stores just in-frame clones and leaves some out. The sample holds approximately 160,000 clones; about 91% are singletons and the top ten take 2% to 2.5%. Material: peripheral blood, obtained on day 0 of AZD1222 vaccination. These receptors were taken from an adult in good health.

V gene TRBV12-5 combines with J gene TRBJ2-3; maybe TRBD1 (5 bases). Germline-derived CDR1 and CDR2 are LGHNT and FRNRAP. The germline V and J ends were trimmed by 2 bases and 4 bases, with 16 bases remaining between them. This CDR3 has 16 residues. CDR3 protein: CASGLWGLLQADTQYF. CDR3 nucleotide sequence: TGTGCTAGTGGTTTGTGGGGCCTCCTTCAAGCAGATACGCAGTATTTT.

The V and J genes are TRBV4-3 and TRBJ1-5, with a possible D match to TRBD1 (5 bases). V lost 4 bases to trimming and J lost 5 bases, with 15 bases between them. The CDR3 contains 15 residues. Per germline, CDR1 LGHNA and CDR2 YSLEER. CDR3 nucleotides: TGCGCCAGCAGCCCAGGCCTAAGAGGGGATCAGCCCCAGCATTTT. Its translation: CASSPGLRGDQPQHF.

This chain connects TRBV3-1 (or the pseudogene TRBV3-2) to TRBJ2-7; D ambiguous. Trimming removed 4 bases from V and 6 bases from J, with 13 bases in between. This CDR3 is 13 amino acids long. The germline V gene encodes CDR1 LGHDT and CDR2 YNNKEL (reference sequence). CDR3 sequence: CASSLPTGLEQYF. DNA for the CDR3: TGTGCCAGCAGCCTACCCACCGGCCTCGAGCAGTACTTC.

J is TRBJ2-3 and V is TRBV6-2 or TRBV6-3; TRBD1 aligns across 8 bases. Germline-derived CDR1 and CDR2 are MNHEY and SVGEGT. Germline trimming cut 6 bases from V and 2 bases from J; bases unmatched to any gene: 7. This CDR3 has 15 residues. The CDR3 protein is CASSKDRGLTDTQYF. CDR3 bases: TGTGCCAGCAGCAAAGACAGGGGCCTCACAGATACGCAGTATTTT.

The chain has TRBV12-1 and TRBJ2-5; the table's D gene call, TRBD1, was not cross checked with the DNA. TRBV12-1 is an annotated pseudogene. This CDR3 region has 15 residues. This CDR3 reads CASSLPGQRRETQYF. The DNA for the CDR3 is TGTGCCAGCAGCTTGCCGGGACAGAGAAGGGAGACCCAGTACTTC.